This T cell receptor beta chain was recorded in a study of cytomegalovirus exposure and HLA in healthy donors. Study observations and caveats: Using the classifier, cytomegalovirus status was reportedly diagnosed with high specificity and sensitivity. One later analysis, an examination of the 100 to 150 validation repertoires, found that first-cohort TCR clusters tended to co-occur in them. Rare sequences made up most TCRs, while some public TCRs were found in many donors.

V was pared by 11 bases and J by 1 base, with 7 bases of the junction left unmatched. Germline V gives CDR1 ENHRY, CDR2 SYGVKD. This CDR3 has 14 residues. Worth noting for this clone: The antigen is not known.

Only in-frame clones appear in the TCRdb table, and some are missing; sequencing was by immunoSEQ multiplex PCR. The sample has around 150,000 clones; more than 75% are singletons. The chain uses TRBV10-3 and TRBJ2-3, with 9 bases matching TRBD1. Sequenced input: PBMCs. The clonotype originates from a man aged 18 to 29 in good health and CMV-seronegative. The CDR3 bases are TGTGCCTTGTCTGGGGACAGGGGCACAGATACGCAGTATTTT. Translated, it gives CALSGDRGTDTQYF.